The rows below give T cell receptor beta chains drawn from one sample of a study of CD8 T cells in Susac syndrome. Each CDR3 protein is one row after TCRdb ran MiXCR on the immunoSEQ multiplex PCR reads. The table shows about 160,000 distinct CDR3 sequences, with roughly 95% occurring only once. The sequencing sample was made of CD4+ T cells from PBMCs. The receptors shown here come from a human donor in good health. Each CDR3 is given with its conserved first and last residue. The D gene is left open where the match is weak. Not all rows give a size; the values are once, few, many and, for expanded clones, a class.

TRBJ1-1	NA	TRBV5-1	NA	TGCGCCAGCAGCTCTATTGACATCACGAACACTGAAGCTTTCTTT	CASSSIDITNTEAFF
TRBJ1-6	NA	TRBV12-3/TRBV12-4	TRBD1	TGTGCCAGCAGCCGACAGGGTAAGGGTTCACCCCTCCACTTT	CASSRQGKGSPLHF
TRBJ2-5	NA	TRBV29-1	NA	TGCAGCGTTGAAGATTCCGGGGGCGTGGAGACCCAGTACTTC	CSVEDSGGVETQYF
TRBJ2-7	NA	TRBV6-5	NA	TGTGCCAGCAGTTACTCTAGGTGGGGCTCCTCCTACGAGCAGTACTTC	CASSYSRWGSSYEQYF
TRBJ2-7	once	TRBV28	NA	TGTGCCAGCAGTTCCTCCGGACCCACTTTCTACGAGCAGTACTTC	CASSSSGPTFYEQYF
TRBJ2-5	once	TRBV20-1	TRBD2	TGCAGTGCTAGAGATTCGGGGGGGCCGGGGGAGACCCAGTACTTC	CSARDSGGPGETQYF
TRBJ2-5	NA	TRBV7-6	TRBD1	TGTGCCAGCAGCTTCCCCGGGACAGGGAGAGAGACCCAGTACTTC	CASSFPGTGRETQYF
TRBJ2-1	NA	TRBV3-1	TRBD2	TGTGCCAGCCAAGGACTAGCGGGGTTATCCTACAATGAGCAGTTCTTC	CASQGLAGLSYNEQFF
TRBJ1-5	NA	TRBV7-2	NA	TGTGCCAGCAGCTCCCCCCCAGATACGCAGCATTTT	CASSSPPDTQHF
TRBJ2-5	NA	TRBV7-3	NA	TGTGCCAGCAGCTCCTCATCACAAGAGACCCAGTACTTC	CASSSSSQETQYF
TRBJ2-6	NA	TRBV7-9	NA	TGTGCCAGCAGCTTTCCCAGCTCTGGGGCCAACGTCCTGACTTTC	CASSFPSSGANVLTF
TRBJ1-4	NA	TRBV2	TRBD1	TGTGCCACCCAGGCAGGGGGAACAACTAATGAAAAACTGTTTTTT	CATQAGGTTNEKLFF
TRBJ2-3	NA	TRBV6-6	TRBD2	TGTGCCAGCGGATTAGGACTAGCAGGAGATACGCAGTATTTT	CASGLGLAGDTQYF
TRBJ2-1	once	TRBV20-1	NA	TGCAGGGCCTCCCAGACAGGATACTCCTACAATGAGCAGTTCTTC	CRASQTGYSYNEQFF
TRBJ2-7	NA	TRBV3-1	NA	TGTGCCAGCAGCCAATATTCGGATCTAGGGGAGCAGTACTTC	CASSQYSDLGEQYF
TRBJ2-7	NA	TRBV6-1	NA	TGTGCCAGCAGCAGGGACATCTCCTACGAGCAGTACTTC	CASSRDISYEQYF
TRBJ1-5	NA	TRBV19	NA	TGTGCCAGTAGTATGCCCAAGGGATATAGCAATCAGCCCCAGCATTTT	CASSMPKGYSNQPQHF
TRBJ2-3	NA	TRBV9	NA	TGTGCCAGCAGCGCACCAAGACTCCGCGGGGGCACAGATACGCAGTATTTT	CASSAPRLRGGTDTQYF
TRBJ1-2	NA	TRBV30	NA	TGTGCCTGGAGCCTCCAACTTGGCTATGGCTACACCTTC	CAWSLQLGYGYTF
TRBJ2-1	once	TRBV12-3/TRBV12-4	TRBD2	TGTGCCAGCAGCCGCTCTCTCAGCGGGGGCCCCAATGAGCAGTTCTTC	CASSRSLSGGPNEQFF
TRBJ2-5	NA	TRBV20-1	TRBD2	TGCAGTGCTATTAGCGGGGGGGCAGAGACCCAGTACTTC	CSAISGGAETQYF
TRBJ1-2	NA	TRBV11-2	NA	TGTGCCAGCAGCTCCAACCGACGGGACCCCTTGGGGTATGGCTACACCTTC	CASSSNRRDPLGYGYTF
TRBJ2-3	NA	TRBV6-1	NA	TGTGCCAGCAGTGAAGCGGCAGACACAGATACGCAGTATTTT	CASSEAADTDTQYF
TRBJ2-3	NA	TRBV2	TRBD1	TGTGCCAGCAGCCCGGACAGGGGGGATGATACGCAGTATTTT	CASSPDRGDDTQYF
TRBJ2-5	once	TRBV3-1	NA	TGTGCCAGCAGCCAAGAGGCCAAGGGATCCGGCCAAGAGACCCAGTACTTC	CASSQEAKGSGQETQYF
TRBJ1-6	NA	TRBV7-9	NA	TGTGCCAGCAGCCCTATCGCACAAAGCTCCTATAATTCACCCCTCCACTTT	CASSPIAQSSYNSPLHF
TRBJ2-1	NA	TRBV3-1	NA	TGTGCCAGCAGCCCCAGCTACAATGAGCAGTTCTTC	CASSPSYNEQFF
TRBJ1-5	NA	TRBV3-1	NA	TGTGCCAGCAGCCAAGGTCAGCATCAGCCCCAGCATTTT	CASSQGQHQPQHF
TRBJ2-2	NA	TRBV5-1	NA	TGCGCCAGCAGCTCGGACCCATCTGGGGAGCTGTTTTTT	CASSSDPSGELFF
TRBJ2-1	NA	TRBV20-1	NA	TGCAGTGCCCTTGGGGAATTAGCCGATGAGCAGTTCTTC	CSALGELADEQFF
TRBJ2-7	NA	TRBV6-1	NA	TGTGCCAGCAGTGAATCACAGGTCCTCTACGAGCAGTACTTC	CASSESQVLYEQYF
TRBJ1-2	NA	TRBV12-3/TRBV12-4	NA	TGTGCCAGCAGTTTGATCAAGGCTGGCTACACCTTC	CASSLIKAGYTF
TRBJ1-4	NA	TRBV29-1	NA	TGCAGCGCCTTCGGGGGCCCTGAAAAACTGTTTTTT	CSAFGGPEKLFF
TRBJ2-5	NA	TRBV20-1	TRBD2	TGCAGTGCTAGAAAGCGGGGGGAACCGGAGACCCAGTACTTC	CSARKRGEPETQYF
TRBJ2-5	NA	TRBV7-9	TRBD1	TGTGCCAGCAGCCCCCGGACAGGGTGGGAGACCCAGTACTTC	CASSPRTGWETQYF
TRBJ1-1	few	TRBV6-1	NA	TGTGCCAGCAGTGAACCGGGAATGAACACTGAAGCTTTCTTT	CASSEPGMNTEAFF
TRBJ2-5	NA	TRBV20-1	NA	TGCAGTGCTAGAGATACGAGGAATTTTGGCGAGACCCAGTACTTC	CSARDTRNFGETQYF
TRBJ1-1	NA	TRBV2	NA	TGTGCCAGCAGTGGCTTGACAGGAACTCGGACAGCTTTCTTT	CASSGLTGTRTAFF
TRBJ1-5	NA	TRBV20-1	NA	TGCAGTGCTAGGTCGACACTCTATCAGCCCCAGCATTTT	CSARSTLYQPQHF
TRBJ1-1	NA	TRBV18	NA	TGTGCCAGCTCATCGGACTTGAACACTGAAGCTTTCTTT	CASSSDLNTEAFF
TRBJ1-1	NA	TRBV12-3/TRBV12-4	NA	TGTGCCAGCAGTCTGCGGACGGGCCCAGCTTTCTTT	CASSLRTGPAFF
TRBJ1-1	NA	TRBV5-1	NA	TGCGCCAGCAGCTTAAGGCCCCCAGGCACTGAAGCTTTCTTT	CASSLRPPGTEAFF
TRBJ2-1	NA	TRBV12-3/TRBV12-4	TRBD2	TGTGCCAGCAGTTCATCCATAGCGGGGGCACCCTACAATGAGCAGTTCTTC	CASSSSIAGAPYNEQFF
TRBJ2-7	NA	TRBV11-2	TRBD1	TGTGCCAGCAGCTTAGCCACGGGACAGGGGACCTACGAGCAGTACTTC	CASSLATGQGTYEQYF
TRBJ1-5	NA	TRBV19	NA	TGTGCCAGCCTCGGGGTAAACAATCAGCCCCAGCATTTT	CASLGVNNQPQHF
TRBJ1-1	once	TRBV7-2	NA	TGTGCCAGCAGCTTATATGGCAGGGTTGGCGGCACTGAAGCTTTCTTT	CASSLYGRVGGTEAFF
TRBJ2-3	NA	TRBV6-5	NA	TGTGCCAGCAGTTACTCGGGGGGGCCGTCAGATACGCAGTATTTT	CASSYSGGPSDTQYF
TRBJ2-5	NA	TRBV5-1	TRBD1	TGCGCCAGCAGCGGGACAGAGGGCTCACAAGAGACCCAGTACTTC	CASSGTEGSQETQYF
TRBJ1-6	NA	TRBV30	NA	TGTGCCTGGAGTCTGTCACAGGGCGGGTTTTCACCCCTCCACTTT	CAWSLSQGGFSPLHF